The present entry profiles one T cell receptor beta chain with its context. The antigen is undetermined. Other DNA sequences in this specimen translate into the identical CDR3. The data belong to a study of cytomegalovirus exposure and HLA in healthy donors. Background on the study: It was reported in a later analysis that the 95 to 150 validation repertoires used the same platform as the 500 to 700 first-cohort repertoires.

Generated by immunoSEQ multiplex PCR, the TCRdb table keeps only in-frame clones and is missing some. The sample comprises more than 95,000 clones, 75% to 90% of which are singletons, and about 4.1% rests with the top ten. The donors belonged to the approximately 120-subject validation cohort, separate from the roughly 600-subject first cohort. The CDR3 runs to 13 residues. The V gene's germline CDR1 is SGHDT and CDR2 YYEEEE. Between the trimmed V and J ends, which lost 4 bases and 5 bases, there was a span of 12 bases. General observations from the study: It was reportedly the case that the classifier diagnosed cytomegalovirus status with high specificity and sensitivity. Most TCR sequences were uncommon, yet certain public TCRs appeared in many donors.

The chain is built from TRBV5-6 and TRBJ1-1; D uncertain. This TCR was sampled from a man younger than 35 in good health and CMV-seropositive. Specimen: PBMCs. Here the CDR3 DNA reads TGTGCCAGCAGCCCCTCCTCGGGGACTGAAGCTTTCTTT. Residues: CASSPSSGTEAFF. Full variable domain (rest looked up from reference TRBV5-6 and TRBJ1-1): DAGVTQSPTHLIKTRGQQVTLRCSPKSGHDTVSWYQQALGQGPQFIFQYYEEEERQRGNFPDRFSGHQFPNYSSELNVNALLLGDSALYLCASSPSSGTEAFFGQGTRLTVV.